A selection of T cell receptor beta chains follows, all from one sample in a study of PD-L1 blockade in urothelial cancer. Sequencing was performed with immunoSEQ multiplex PCR; in TCRdb, only in-frame clones are kept and a portion is missing. Among approximately 46,000 clones listed, nearly 90% were seen once. The source material was PBMCs, sampled around atezolizumab (anti-PD-L1) treatment. The receptors shown here come from a man aged 60 to 69 with urothelial cancer. Both conserved end residues are part of each CDR3. Fields, in order: J gene, V gene, D gene, clone size, CDR3 DNA, CDR3 protein. The D gene is left open where the match is weak. Expanded clones are given a class, and other clones once, few, many or no size at all.

TRBJ2-3	TRBV7-9	TRBD2	NA	TGTGCCAGCAGCCTTAGCGGGGGAAGCACAGATACGCAGTATTTT	CASSLSGGSTDTQYF
TRBJ1-5	TRBV6-7	NA	once	TGTGCCAGCAGTTACCGGTCGCTCCGTGATCAGCCCCAGCATTTT	CASSYRSLRDQPQHF
TRBJ2-5	TRBV20-1	NA	NA	TGCAGCGGGGGGCAGAGAACGACCCAGTACTTC	CSGGQRTTQYF
TRBJ1-5	TRBV27	NA	NA	TGTGCCAGCAGTTTGCGGGCCCCCAATCAGCCCCAGCATTTT	CASSLRAPNQPQHF
TRBJ2-1	TRBV7-2	NA	NA	TGTGCCAGCAGCTTATCCCTCCTGGCGGGGAGAAACAATGAGCAGTTCTTC	CASSLSLLAGRNNEQFF
TRBJ2-2	TRBV6-1	NA	NA	TGTGCCAGCAGTGACGGCACCGGGGAGCTGTTTTTT	CASSDGTGELFF
TRBJ1-5	TRBV2	TRBD1	NA	TGTGCCAGCAGTCAACGGACAGGTGACGATCAGCCCCAGCATTTT	CASSQRTGDDQPQHF
TRBJ2-7	TRBV11-2	TRBD2	once	TGTGCCAGCAGCTTGGGACTAGCGGGGAACTACGAGCAGTACTTC	CASSLGLAGNYEQYF
TRBJ1-2	TRBV29-1	NA	NA	TGCAGTTTTTCCAGGGGAACTGGAGGCTACACCTTC	CSFSRGTGGYTF
TRBJ2-3	TRBV7-9	TRBD1	NA	TGTGCCAGCAGCCCCGGGACAGCATACACAGATACGCAGTATTTT	CASSPGTAYTDTQYF
TRBJ2-5	TRBV9	TRBD2	few	TGTGCCAGCAGCGTTGGGGTGCGGGGGGAAATATGGGAGACCCAGTACTTC	CASSVGVRGEIWETQYF
TRBJ1-1	TRBV4-2	NA	NA	TGTGCCAGCAGCCAACGGGAATTGAGTACTGAAGCTTTCTTT	CASSQRELSTEAFF
TRBJ1-6	TRBV7-2	TRBD1	once	TGTGCCAGCAGCCTACGACAGGGTAATAATTCACCCCTCCACTTT	CASSLRQGNNSPLHF
TRBJ2-1	TRBV11-1	TRBD1	NA	TGTGCCAGCAGCTTGGGACAGGGGAGGTACAATGAGCAGTTCTTC	CASSLGQGRYNEQFF
TRBJ1-2	TRBV5-6	NA	NA	TGTGCCAGCAGCCAAGACAGGTCTGGCTACACCTTC	CASSQDRSGYTF
TRBJ2-7	TRBV2	TRBD1	NA	TGTGCCAGCAAGCGGGACAGGGGCAACGAGCAGTACTTC	CASKRDRGNEQYF
TRBJ1-6	TRBV7-6	NA	NA	TGTGCCAGCAGCTTAGCGTCGGACGCGGGGCTCCTCCACTTT	CASSLASDAGLLHF
TRBJ2-7	TRBV15	NA	NA	TGTGCCACCAGCAGAAGGTCTTCGGGAGCCTACGAGCAGTACTTC	CATSRRSSGAYEQYF
TRBJ2-3	TRBV9	TRBD1	few	TGTGCCAGCAGCGCCGGGACAGCCAGCACAGATACGCAGTATTTT	CASSAGTASTDTQYF
TRBJ2-1	TRBV28	NA	NA	TGTGCCAGCAGGGAGTACCCAAGCTCCTACAATGAGCAGTTCTTC	CASREYPSSYNEQFF
TRBJ1-6	TRBV10-1	NA	NA	TGCGCCAGCAGCAAAGGGGGTACCAATTCACCCCTCCACTTT	CASSKGGTNSPLHF